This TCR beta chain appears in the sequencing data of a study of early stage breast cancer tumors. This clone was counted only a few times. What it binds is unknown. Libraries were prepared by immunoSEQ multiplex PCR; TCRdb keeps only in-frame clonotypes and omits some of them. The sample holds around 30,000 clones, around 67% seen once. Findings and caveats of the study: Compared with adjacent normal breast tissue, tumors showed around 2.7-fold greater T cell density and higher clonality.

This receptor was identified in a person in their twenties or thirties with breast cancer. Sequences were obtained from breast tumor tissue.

CDR3 loop: CSVKPSGAYGYTF. The CDR3 DNA follows: TGCAGCGTTAAACCCTCGGGAGCTTATGGCTACACCTTC. The chain links TRBV29-1 to TRBJ1-2; D remains unclear. Germline V CDR1 and CDR2: SQVTM, ANQGSEA. CDR3 length equals 13 residues. V was shortened by 5 bases and J by 5 bases, with 15 bases between the two germline ends.